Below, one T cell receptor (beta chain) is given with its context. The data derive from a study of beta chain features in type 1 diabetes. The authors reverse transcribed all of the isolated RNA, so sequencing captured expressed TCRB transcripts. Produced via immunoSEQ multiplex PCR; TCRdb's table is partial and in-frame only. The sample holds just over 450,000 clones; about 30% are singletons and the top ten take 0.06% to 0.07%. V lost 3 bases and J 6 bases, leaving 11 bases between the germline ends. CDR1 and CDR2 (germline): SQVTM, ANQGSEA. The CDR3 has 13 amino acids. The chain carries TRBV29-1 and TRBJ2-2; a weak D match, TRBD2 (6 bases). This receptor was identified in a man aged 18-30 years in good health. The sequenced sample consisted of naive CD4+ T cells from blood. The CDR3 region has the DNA TGCAGCGTTGAGGACGGGAGCGCCGGGGAGCTGTTTTTT. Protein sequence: CSVEDGSAGELFF.